Listed below are T cell receptor beta chains from one sample, sequenced in a study of blood T cells in healthy people across ages. MiXCR was run by TCRdb on the 5' RACE reads, yielding one entry per CDR3 protein. The data contain 600,000 to 1,000,000 distinct CDR3 sequences, 58% of them singletons. What was sequenced was blood. The source of these receptors is a man under 40 in good health. The CDR3 runs from the conserved cysteine through the conserved F or W. Each record gives: V gene, clone size, D gene, CDR3 length, J gene, CDR3 DNA, CDR3 protein. D genes are given only for firm matches. For some rows the clone size is stated as once, few or many, or as a class when expanded; others skip it.

V: TRBV15
size: NA
D: NA
length: 11
J: TRBJ2-1
DNA: TGTGCCACCAGCTCTTACAATGAGCAGTTCTTC
CDR3: CATSSYNEQFF

V: TRBV20-1
size: NA
D: NA
length: 13
J: TRBJ1-2
DNA: TGCAGTGCTAGAGTCCCCGGGAACTATGGCTACACCTTC
CDR3: CSARVPGNYGYTF

V: TRBV28
size: NA
D: NA
length: 13
J: TRBJ2-1
DNA: TGTGCCAGCGCATGGATCCTCTACAATGAGCAGTTCTTC
CDR3: CASAWILYNEQFF

V: TRBV5-1
size: NA
D: NA
length: 15
J: TRBJ1-2
DNA: TGCGCCAGCAGCTTGGCCGCGACGGCTAACTATGGCTACACCTTC
CDR3: CASSLAATANYGYTF

V: TRBV4-2
size: NA
D: TRBD2
length: 16
J: TRBJ2-1
DNA: TGTGCCAGCAGCCACCCGGGACTAGCGGGAATAAGTGAGCAGTTCTTC
CDR3: CASSHPGLAGISEQFF

V: TRBV18
size: NA
D: TRBD1
length: 15
J: TRBJ2-1
DNA: TGTGCCAGCTCACCTTCCGGGACAGGGAACAATGAGCAGTTCTTC
CDR3: CASSPSGTGNNEQFF

V: TRBV20-1
size: NA
D: NA
length: 13
J: TRBJ2-1
DNA: TGCAGTGCTAGACTAGCGAACTACAATGAGCAGTTCTTC
CDR3: CSARLANYNEQFF

V: TRBV24-1
size: NA
D: TRBD1
length: 15
J: TRBJ1-5
DNA: TGTGCCACCAGTGCCGACAGGGCTAGCAATCAGCCCCAGCATTTT
CDR3: CATSADRASNQPQHF

V: TRBV7-2
size: once
D: TRBD2
length: 14
J: TRBJ2-1
DNA: TGTGCCAGCATCGCGGGAGGGTTCTACAATGAGCAGTTCTTC
CDR3: CASIAGGFYNEQFF

V: TRBV6-2/TRBV6-3
size: NA
D: NA
length: 13
J: TRBJ2-5
DNA: TGTGCCAGCGGGAGCGTCCCCCAAGAGACCCAGTACTTC
CDR3: CASGSVPQETQYF

V: TRBV28
size: NA
D: TRBD2
length: 15
J: TRBJ2-5
DNA: TGTGCCAGCAGTAGCGGCGGGAGGGCCAAAGAGACCCAGTACTTC
CDR3: CASSSGGRAKETQYF

V: TRBV29-1
size: NA
D: NA
length: 11
J: TRBJ2-5
DNA: TGCAGCGTTAAGCTTCAAGAGACCCAGTACTTC
CDR3: CSVKLQETQYF

V: TRBV29-1
size: NA
D: NA
length: 13
J: TRBJ2-3
DNA: TGCAGCGTTTTGATAGGTCTCCCAGATACGCAGTATTTT
CDR3: CSVLIGLPDTQYF

V: TRBV6-4
size: NA
D: TRBD2
length: 15
J: TRBJ2-3
DNA: TGTGCCAGCAGTGACTCAACTAGCGGAGAAGATACGCAGTATTTT
CDR3: CASSDSTSGEDTQYF

V: TRBV27
size: NA
D: NA
length: 14
J: TRBJ2-5
DNA: TGTGCCAGCAGTATGAATCGAGACTCGGAGACCCAGTACTTC
CDR3: CASSMNRDSETQYF

V: TRBV7-9
size: NA
D: NA
length: 14
J: TRBJ2-4
DNA: TGTGCCAGCAGCTTTACCGAGACTAGAAACATTCAGTACTTC
CDR3: CASSFTETRNIQYF

V: TRBV20-1
size: NA
D: NA
length: 13
J: TRBJ1-1
DNA: TGCAGTGTTTTTCGCTCCGGGGACACTGAAGCTTTCTTT
CDR3: CSVFRSGDTEAFF

V: TRBV9
size: NA
D: TRBD2
length: 15
J: TRBJ2-7
DNA: TGTGCCAGCAGCCCCTCGGGAGGGCGGGTGGACGAGCAGTACTTC
CDR3: CASSPSGGRVDEQYF

V: TRBV2
size: few
D: NA
length: 14
J: TRBJ2-7
DNA: TGTGCCAGCAGCTCAGCGGTAAACTCCTACGAGCAGTACTTC
CDR3: CASSSAVNSYEQYF

V: TRBV6-5
size: NA
D: TRBD1
length: 15
J: TRBJ2-1
DNA: TGTGCCAGCAGTTGGACAGGGGAATCTGACAATGAGCAGTTCTTC
CDR3: CASSWTGESDNEQFF

V: TRBV6-6
size: NA
D: NA
length: 13
J: TRBJ1-1
DNA: TGTGCCAGCAGCCCGAGATGGGACACTGAAGCTTTCTTT
CDR3: CASSPRWDTEAFF

V: TRBV20-1
size: few
D: NA
length: 12
J: TRBJ2-5
DNA: TGCAGTGCCCAACCGGGGCCGGAGACCCAGTACTTC
CDR3: CSAQPGPETQYF

V: TRBV29-1
size: few
D: NA
length: 13
J: TRBJ1-5
DNA: TGCAGCGTTGCCCCCAGGGGCGATCAGCCCCAGCATTTT
CDR3: CSVAPRGDQPQHF

V: TRBV20-1
size: NA
D: NA
length: 14
J: TRBJ1-1
DNA: TGCAGTGCTAGAGCTCCAGGAACGAACACTGAAGCTTTCTTT
CDR3: CSARAPGTNTEAFF

V: TRBV7-2
size: few
D: TRBD2
length: 17
J: TRBJ2-7
DNA: TGTGCCAGCAGCCCGGGGACTAGCGGGATGCTCACATACGAGCAGTACTTC
CDR3: CASSPGTSGMLTYEQYF

V: TRBV30
size: NA
D: TRBD1
length: 14
J: TRBJ2-5
DNA: TGTGCCTGGAGTGTGGGGACAGTAAAGGGGACCCAGTACTTC
CDR3: CAWSVGTVKGTQYF

V: TRBV10-3
size: NA
D: TRBD1
length: 18
J: TRBJ2-7
DNA: TGTGCCATCAGTGGGGACCGGGACAGGGTAGGAGGGGACTACGAGCAGTACTTC
CDR3: CAISGDRDRVGGDYEQYF

V: TRBV9
size: NA
D: TRBD2
length: 17
J: TRBJ2-7
DNA: TGTGCCAGCAGCGCAGGGACTAGCGGGAGTCATTCCTACGAGCAGTACTTC
CDR3: CASSAGTSGSHSYEQYF

V: TRBV2
size: NA
D: TRBD2
length: 15
J: TRBJ2-1
DNA: TGTGCCAGCAGGGGACTAGCGGGAGCGCTCGGTGAGCAGTTCTTC
CDR3: CASRGLAGALGEQFF

V: TRBV28
size: NA
D: NA
length: 12
J: TRBJ1-2
DNA: TGTGCCAGCAGTTTACCAGGATTTGGCTACACCTTC
CDR3: CASSLPGFGYTF

V: TRBV29-1
size: NA
D: TRBD2
length: 14
J: TRBJ2-1
DNA: TGCAGCGGAAGACTAGCGGGAGAAGGGTATGAGCAGTTCTTC
CDR3: CSGRLAGEGYEQFF

V: TRBV7-2
size: NA
D: TRBD1
length: 12
J: TRBJ2-1
DNA: TGTGCCAGTAACGAAGGACAGGGTTTTCAGTTCTTC
CDR3: CASNEGQGFQFF

V: TRBV20-1
size: few
D: NA
length: 13
J: TRBJ2-3
DNA: TGCAGTGCTTCTAGGGGAAGGACAGATACGCAGTATTTT
CDR3: CSASRGRTDTQYF

V: TRBV12-3/TRBV12-4
size: NA
D: NA
length: 13
J: TRBJ2-7
DNA: TGTGCCAGCAGTTTCCCTCAGGGGGGGGAACAGTACTTC
CDR3: CASSFPQGGEQYF

V: TRBV5-1
size: few
D: TRBD2
length: 15
J: TRBJ2-7
DNA: TGCGCCAGCAGCCCAGGTAGCGGGGACCTCTACGAGCAGTACTTC
CDR3: CASSPGSGDLYEQYF

V: TRBV30
size: NA
D: NA
length: 12
J: TRBJ1-1
DNA: TGTGCCTGGAGTGTGGGGGGCACTGAAGCTTTCTTT
CDR3: CAWSVGGTEAFF

V: TRBV20-1
size: NA
D: NA
length: 12
J: TRBJ2-5
DNA: TGCAGTGCTAGAGCAGCGGAAGAGACCCAGTACTTC
CDR3: CSARAAEETQYF